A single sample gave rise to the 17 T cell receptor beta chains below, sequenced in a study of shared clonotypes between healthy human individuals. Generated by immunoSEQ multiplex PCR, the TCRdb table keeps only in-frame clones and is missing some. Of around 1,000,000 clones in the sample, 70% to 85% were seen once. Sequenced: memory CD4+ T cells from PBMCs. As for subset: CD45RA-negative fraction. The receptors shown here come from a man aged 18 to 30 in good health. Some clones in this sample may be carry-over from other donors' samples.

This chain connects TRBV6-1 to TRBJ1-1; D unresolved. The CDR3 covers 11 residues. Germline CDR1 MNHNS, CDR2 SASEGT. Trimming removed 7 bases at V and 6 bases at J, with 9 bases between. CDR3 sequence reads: CASNGLSEAFF. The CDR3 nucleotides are TGTGCCAGCAACGGACTCTCTGAAGCTTTCTTT.

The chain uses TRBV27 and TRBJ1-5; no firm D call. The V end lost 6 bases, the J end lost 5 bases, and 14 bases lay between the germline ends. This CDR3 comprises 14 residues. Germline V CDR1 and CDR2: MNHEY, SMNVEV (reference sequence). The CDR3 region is CASSPGQIHQPQHF. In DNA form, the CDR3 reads TGTGCCAGCAGCCCCGGGCAGATTCATCAGCCCCAGCATTTT.

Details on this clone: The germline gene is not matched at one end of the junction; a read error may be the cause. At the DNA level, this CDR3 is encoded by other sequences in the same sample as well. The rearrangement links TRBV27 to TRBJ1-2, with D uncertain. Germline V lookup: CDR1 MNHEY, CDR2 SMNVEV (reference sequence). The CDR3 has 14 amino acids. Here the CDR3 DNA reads TGTGCCAGCAGTTTAGGAGCAATTAACTATGGCTACACTTTC. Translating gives CASSLGAINYGYTF.

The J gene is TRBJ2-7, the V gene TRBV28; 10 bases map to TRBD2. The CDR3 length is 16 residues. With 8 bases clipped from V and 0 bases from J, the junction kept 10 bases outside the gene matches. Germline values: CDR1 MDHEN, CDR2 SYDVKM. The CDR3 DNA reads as TGTGCCAGCCACGGGGGTAGCGGGAGGCCCTCCTACGAGCAGTACTTC. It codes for CASHGGSGRPSYEQYF.

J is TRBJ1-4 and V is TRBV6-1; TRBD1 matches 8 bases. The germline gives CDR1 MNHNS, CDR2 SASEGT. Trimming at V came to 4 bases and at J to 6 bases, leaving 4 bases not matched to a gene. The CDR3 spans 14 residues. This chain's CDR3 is CASSVQGEYEKLFF. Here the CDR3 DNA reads TGTGCCAGCAGTGTACAGGGGGAATATGAAAAACTGTTTTTT.

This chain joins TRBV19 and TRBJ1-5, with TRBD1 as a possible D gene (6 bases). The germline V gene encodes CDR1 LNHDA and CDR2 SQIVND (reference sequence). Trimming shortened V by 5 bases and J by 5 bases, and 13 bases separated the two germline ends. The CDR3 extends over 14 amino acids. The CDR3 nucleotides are TGTGCCAGTAGTCTCACGAGGGGGGATCAGCCCCAGCATTTT. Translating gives CASSLTRGDQPQHF.

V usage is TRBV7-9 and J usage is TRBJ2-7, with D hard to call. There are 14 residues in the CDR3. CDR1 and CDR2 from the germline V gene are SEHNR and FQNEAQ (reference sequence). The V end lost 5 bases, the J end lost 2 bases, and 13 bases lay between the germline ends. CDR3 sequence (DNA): TGTGCCAGCAGCCAACGGGCCTCAACCTACGAGCAGTACTTC. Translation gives CASSQRASTYEQYF.

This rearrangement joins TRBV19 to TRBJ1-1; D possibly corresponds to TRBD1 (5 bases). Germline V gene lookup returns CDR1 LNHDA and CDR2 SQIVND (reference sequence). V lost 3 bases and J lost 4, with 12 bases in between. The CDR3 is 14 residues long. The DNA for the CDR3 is TGTGCCAGTAGTATTCCCGCGCAGGGCACTGAAGCTTTCTTT. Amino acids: CASSIPAQGTEAFF.

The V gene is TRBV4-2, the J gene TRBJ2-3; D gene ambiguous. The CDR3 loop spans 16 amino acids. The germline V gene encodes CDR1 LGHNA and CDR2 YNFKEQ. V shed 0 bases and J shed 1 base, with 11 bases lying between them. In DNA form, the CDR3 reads TGTGCCAGCAGCCAAGATGCCCGGACGGGCACAGATACGCAGTATTTT. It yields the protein CASSQDARTGTDTQYF.

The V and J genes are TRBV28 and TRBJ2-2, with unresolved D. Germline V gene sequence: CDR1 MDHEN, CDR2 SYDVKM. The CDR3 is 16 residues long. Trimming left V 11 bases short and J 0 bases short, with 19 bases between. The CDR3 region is CASRAIKRTNTGELFF. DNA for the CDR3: TGTGCCTCAAGGGCTATAAAACGAACGAACACCGGGGAGCTGTTTTTT. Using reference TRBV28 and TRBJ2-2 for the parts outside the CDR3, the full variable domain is DVKVTQSSRYLVKRTGEKVFLECVQDMDHENMFWYRQDPGLGLRLIYFSYDVKMKEKGDIPEGYSVSREKKERFSLILESASTNQTSMYLCASRAIKRTNTGELFFGEGSRLTVL.

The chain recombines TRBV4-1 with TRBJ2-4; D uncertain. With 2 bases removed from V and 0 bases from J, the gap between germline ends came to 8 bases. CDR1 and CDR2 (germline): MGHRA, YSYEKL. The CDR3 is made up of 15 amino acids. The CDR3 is CASSQQILAKNIQYF. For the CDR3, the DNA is TGCGCCAGCAGCCAACAGATTCTAGCCAAAAACATTCAGTACTTC.

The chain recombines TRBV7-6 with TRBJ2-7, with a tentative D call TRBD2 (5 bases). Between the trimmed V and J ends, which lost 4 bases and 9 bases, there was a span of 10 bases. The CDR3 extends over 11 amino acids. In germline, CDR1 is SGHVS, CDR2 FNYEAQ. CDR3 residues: CASSSSGPQYF. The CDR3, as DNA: TGTGCCAGCAGCTCAAGCGGCCCGCAGTACTTC.

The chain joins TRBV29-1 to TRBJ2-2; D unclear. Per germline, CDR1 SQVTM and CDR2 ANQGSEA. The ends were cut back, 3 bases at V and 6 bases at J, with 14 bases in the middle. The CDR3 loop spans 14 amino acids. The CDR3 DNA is TGCAGCGTTGATTTAATAGGACCGCCCGGGGAGCTGTTTTTT. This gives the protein CSVDLIGPPGELFF.

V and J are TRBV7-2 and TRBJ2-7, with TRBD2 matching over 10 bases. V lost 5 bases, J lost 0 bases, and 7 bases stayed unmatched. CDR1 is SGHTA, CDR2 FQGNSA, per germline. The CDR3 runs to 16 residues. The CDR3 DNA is TGTGCCAGCAGCCCAGGGACTAGCGAGAGCTCCTACGAGCAGTACTTC. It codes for CASSPGTSESSYEQYF.

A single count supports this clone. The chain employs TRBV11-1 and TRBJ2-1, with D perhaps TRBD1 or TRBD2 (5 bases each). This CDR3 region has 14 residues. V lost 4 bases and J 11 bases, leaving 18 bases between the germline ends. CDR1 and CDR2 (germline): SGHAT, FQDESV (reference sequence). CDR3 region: CASSSRLRDPKQFF. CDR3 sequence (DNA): TGTGCCAGCAGCTCGAGGCTCCGGGACCCCAAGCAGTTCTTC.

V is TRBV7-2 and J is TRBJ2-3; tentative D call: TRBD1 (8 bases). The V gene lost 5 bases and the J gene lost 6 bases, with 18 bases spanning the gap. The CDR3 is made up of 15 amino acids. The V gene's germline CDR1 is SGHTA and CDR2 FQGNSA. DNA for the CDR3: TGTGCCAGCAGCCCACAGGGGGGAGCGGGGGATACGCAGTATTTT. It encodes CASSPQGGAGDTQYF.

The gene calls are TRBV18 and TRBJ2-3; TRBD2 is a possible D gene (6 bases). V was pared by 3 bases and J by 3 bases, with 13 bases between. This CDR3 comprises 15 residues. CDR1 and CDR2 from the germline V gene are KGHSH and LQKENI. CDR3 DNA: TGTGCCAGCTCACCTCTCGGGAGCGTAACAGATACGCAGTATTTT. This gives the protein CASSPLGSVTDTQYF.